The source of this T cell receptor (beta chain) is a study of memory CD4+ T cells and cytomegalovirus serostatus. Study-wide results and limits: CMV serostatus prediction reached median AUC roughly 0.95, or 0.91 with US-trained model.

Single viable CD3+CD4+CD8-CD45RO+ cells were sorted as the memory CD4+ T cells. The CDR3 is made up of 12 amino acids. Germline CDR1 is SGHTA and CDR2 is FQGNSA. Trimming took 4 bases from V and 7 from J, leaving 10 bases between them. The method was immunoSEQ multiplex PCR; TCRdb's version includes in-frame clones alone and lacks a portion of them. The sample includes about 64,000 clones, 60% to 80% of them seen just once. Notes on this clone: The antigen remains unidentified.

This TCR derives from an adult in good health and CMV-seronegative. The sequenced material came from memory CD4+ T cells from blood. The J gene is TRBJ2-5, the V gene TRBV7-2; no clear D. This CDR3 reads CASSSSSGTQYF. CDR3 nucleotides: TGTGCCAGCAGCTCGTCGTCAGGGACCCAGTACTTC.